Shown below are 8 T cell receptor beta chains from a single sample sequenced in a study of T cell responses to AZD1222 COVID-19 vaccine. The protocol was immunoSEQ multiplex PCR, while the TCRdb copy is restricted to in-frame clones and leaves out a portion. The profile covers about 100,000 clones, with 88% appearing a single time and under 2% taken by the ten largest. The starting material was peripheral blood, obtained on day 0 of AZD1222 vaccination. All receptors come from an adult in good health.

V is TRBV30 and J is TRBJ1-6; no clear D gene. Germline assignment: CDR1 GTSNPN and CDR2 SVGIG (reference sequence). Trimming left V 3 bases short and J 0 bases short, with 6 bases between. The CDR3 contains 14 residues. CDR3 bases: TGTGCCTGGAGAGTCTACTCCTATAATTCACCCCTCCACTTT. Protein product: CAWRVYSYNSPLHF.

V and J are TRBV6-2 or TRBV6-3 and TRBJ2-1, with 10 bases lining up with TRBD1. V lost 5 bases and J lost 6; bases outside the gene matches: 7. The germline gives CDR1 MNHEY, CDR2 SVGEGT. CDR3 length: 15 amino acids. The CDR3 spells CASSATGGSGNEQFF. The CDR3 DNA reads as TGTGCCAGCAGTGCGACAGGGGGCTCGGGCAATGAGCAGTTCTTC.

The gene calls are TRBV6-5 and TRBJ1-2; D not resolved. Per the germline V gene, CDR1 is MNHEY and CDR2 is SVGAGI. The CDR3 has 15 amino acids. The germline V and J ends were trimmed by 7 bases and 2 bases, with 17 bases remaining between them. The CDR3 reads CASKSASTQNYGYTF. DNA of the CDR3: TGTGCCAGCAAATCGGCCTCAACGCAGAACTATGGCTACACCTTC.

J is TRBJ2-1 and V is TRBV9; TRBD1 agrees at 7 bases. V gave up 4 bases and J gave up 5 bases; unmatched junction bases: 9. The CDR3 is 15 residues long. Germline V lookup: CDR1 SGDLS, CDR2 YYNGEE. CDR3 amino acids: CASSIRQGTDNEQFF. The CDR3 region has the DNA TGTGCCAGCAGCATTAGACAGGGTACGGACAATGAGCAGTTCTTC.

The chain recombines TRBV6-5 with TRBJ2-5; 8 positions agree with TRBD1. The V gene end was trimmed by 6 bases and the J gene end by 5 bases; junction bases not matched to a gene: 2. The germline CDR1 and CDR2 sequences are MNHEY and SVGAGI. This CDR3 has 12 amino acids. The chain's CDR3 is CASRRQGETQYF. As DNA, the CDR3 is TGTGCCAGCAGGAGACAGGGGGAGACCCAGTACTTC.

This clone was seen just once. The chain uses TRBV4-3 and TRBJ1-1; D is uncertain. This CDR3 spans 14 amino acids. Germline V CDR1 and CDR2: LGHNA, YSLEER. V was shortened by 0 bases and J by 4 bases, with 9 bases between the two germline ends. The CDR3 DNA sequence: TGCGCCAGCAGCCAAGAGAGATGGAGCACTGAAGCTTTCTTT. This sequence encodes CASSQERWSTEAFF.

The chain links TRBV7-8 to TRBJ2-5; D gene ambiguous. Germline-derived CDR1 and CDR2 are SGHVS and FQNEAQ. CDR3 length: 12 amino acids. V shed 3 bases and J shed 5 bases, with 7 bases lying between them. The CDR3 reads CASSFGWETQYF. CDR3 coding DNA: TGTGCCAGCAGCTTTGGATGGGAGACCCAGTACTTC.

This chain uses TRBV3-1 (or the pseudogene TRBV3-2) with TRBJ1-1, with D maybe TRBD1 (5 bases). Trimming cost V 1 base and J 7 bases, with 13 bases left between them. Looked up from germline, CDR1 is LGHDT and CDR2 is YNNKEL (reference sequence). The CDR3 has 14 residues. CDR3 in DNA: TGTGCCAGCAGCCAAGTGGGAGGGAGGGGTGAAGCTTTCTTT. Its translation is CASSQVGGRGEAFF.